The rows below give T cell receptor beta chains drawn from one sample of a study of shared clonotypes between healthy human individuals. Data came from immunoSEQ multiplex PCR; TCRdb stores just in-frame clones and leaves some out. The data contain 2 million or so clones, roughly 95% of them singletons. The sequenced sample consisted of naive CD8+ T cells sorted from blood. Source of these receptors: a young man in good health. Both conserved end residues are part of each CDR3.

CDR3aa	v_gene	j_gene
CASSLEGLAGGPSYEQYF	TRBV7-8	TRBJ2-7
CAWSDAPGLAYEQYF	TRBV30	TRBJ2-7
CAWSGGIASSYNEQFF	TRBV30	TRBJ2-1
CASSLIGPTNTEAFF	TRBV28	TRBJ1-1
CASSSGQPTDTQYF	TRBV9	TRBJ2-3
CASSLGTSSYEQYF	TRBV7-2	TRBJ2-7
CASSFTRLAGDTDTQYF	TRBV27	TRBJ2-3
CASSHSGGGYEQYF	TRBV14	TRBJ2-7
CASSLVGGSGYTF	TRBV7-9	TRBJ1-2
CAISESMSYEQYF	TRBV10-3	TRBJ2-7
CASSQLTGVNTEAFF	TRBV4-1	TRBJ1-1
CASSIGSGGYEQYF	TRBV19	TRBJ2-7
CASSEGTGVRAEAFF	TRBV2	TRBJ1-1
CASRDLTENYNQPQHF	TRBV28	TRBJ1-5
CASSLSGPGNNEQFF	TRBV27	TRBJ2-1
CASSLSGFGQPQHF	TRBV5-4	TRBJ1-5
CACGLAAYSYNEQFF	TRBV30	TRBJ2-1
CASSPPWAGRNTEAFF	TRBV5-6	TRBJ1-1
CASSLETSHNEQFF	TRBV11-2	TRBJ2-1
CASRALQRYTDTQYF	TRBV27	TRBJ2-3
CASSLALGLAAQETQYF	TRBV5-4	TRBJ2-5
CASTPEGENTIYF	TRBV13	TRBJ1-3
CASSLAMNNEQFF	TRBV7-7	TRBJ2-1
CASSMRLAGLSTDTQYF	TRBV7-2	TRBJ2-3
CASRITEGYTF	TRBV10-2	TRBJ1-2
CASSLGQSQGLYWALHF	TRBV11-2	TRBJ1-6
CASSPTGSQGRAGNTIYF	TRBV4-2	TRBJ1-3
CASSYTSGGQETQYF	TRBV6-5	TRBJ2-5
CASHAGPRPQYEQYF	TRBV5-8	TRBJ2-7
CASSLTFYEQYF	TRBV5-8	TRBJ2-7
CASSLVAGADEQYF	TRBV27	NA
CASSLVLETYEQYF	TRBV7-2	TRBJ2-7
CASRDEDREIGELFF	TRBV19	TRBJ2-2
CASSESLGQLIPYEQYF	TRBV10-2	TRBJ2-7
CASSAPWGFVTDTQYF	TRBV6-1	TRBJ2-3
CASSSTGATTYEQYF	TRBV28	TRBJ2-7
CASSEADGYEQYF	TRBV6-1	NA
CASSGGGNEKLFF	TRBV7-8	TRBJ1-4
CASSEYGLSNQPQHF	TRBV2	TRBJ1-5
CASSFTGVAYNEQFF	TRBV27	TRBJ2-1
CAIVPGQGTYEQYF	TRBV6-1	TRBJ2-7
CASRNRGNTEAFF	TRBV5-6	TRBJ1-1
CASSVVGEPNTGELFF	TRBV9	TRBJ2-2
CASSQDNPIDEQFF	TRBV4-1	TRBJ2-1
CASSLGTGVGSPLHF	TRBV7-9	TRBJ1-6
CASSRTDVRLDQPQHF	TRBV19	TRBJ1-5
CASSQDPGNFAYEQYF	TRBV4-3	TRBJ2-7
CASSTPRAGTGDEQYF	TRBV21-1	TRBJ2-7
CASSLEASGSIFIEQYF	TRBV5-1	TRBJ2-7
CSVGEATLNYGYTF	TRBV29-1	TRBJ1-2
CASSLGVPYEQYF	TRBV7-2	TRBJ2-7
CASSLSAGENSYEQYF	TRBV27	TRBJ2-7
CASSYLTGNQPQHF	TRBV28	TRBJ1-5
CASSLDREDQPQHF	TRBV6-5	TRBJ1-5